This is a list of T cell receptor beta chains from one sample in a study of blood T cell repertoires in COVID-19. Libraries were prepared by immunoSEQ multiplex PCR; TCRdb keeps only in-frame clonotypes and omits some of them. The data show 100,000 or so clones, with roughly 92% seen just once and less than 7.5% held by the top ten. Sequenced material: peripheral blood. These receptors were collected from a man between 50 and 59 years old with active COVID-19. Each CDR3 is given with its conserved first and last residue. Each record gives: D gene, J gene, clone size, V gene, CDR3 protein, CDR3 DNA. D genes are given only for firm matches. Expanded clones are given a class, and other clones once, few, many or no size at all.

d_call: .; j_call: TRBJ2-2; clone_size: .; v_call: TRBV19; cdr3_aa: CASSIEEGTGELFF; cdr3_nt: TGTGCCAGTAGTATAGAGGAGGGAACCGGGGAGCTGTTTTTT
d_call: .; j_call: TRBJ1-1; clone_size: .; v_call: TRBV21-1; cdr3_aa: CASSPHREGTEAFF; cdr3_nt: TGTGCCAGCAGCCCCCACCGGGAGGGGACTGAAGCTTTCTTT
d_call: .; j_call: TRBJ2-1; clone_size: .; v_call: TRBV20-1; cdr3_aa: CSASRGDEQFF; cdr3_nt: TGCAGTGCCTCCAGGGGGGATGAGCAGTTCTTC
d_call: TRBD2; j_call: TRBJ2-2; clone_size: .; v_call: TRBV19; cdr3_aa: CASSTPRASGRGTGELFF; cdr3_nt: TGTGCCAGTAGTACCCCCCGGGCTAGCGGGAGGGGCACCGGGGAGCTGTTTTTT
d_call: .; j_call: TRBJ2-7; clone_size: .; v_call: TRBV7-2; cdr3_aa: CASSLDPSSYEQYF; cdr3_nt: TGTGCCAGCAGCTTAGATCCGTCCTCCTACGAGCAGTACTTC
d_call: .; j_call: TRBJ2-5; clone_size: .; v_call: TRBV9; cdr3_aa: CASSVGGGAAQETQYF; cdr3_nt: TGTGCCAGCAGCGTAGGTGGTGGGGCAGCCCAAGAGACCCAGTACTTC
d_call: .; j_call: TRBJ2-5; clone_size: .; v_call: TRBV3-1/TRBV3-2; cdr3_aa: CASSQEGGGLRETQYF; cdr3_nt: TGTGCCAGCAGCCAAGAAGGGGGGGGACTTCGGGAGACCCAGTACTTC
d_call: TRBD2; j_call: TRBJ2-3; clone_size: .; v_call: TRBV10-1; cdr3_aa: CASSGGLAGGGDTQYF; cdr3_nt: TGCGCCAGCAGTGGGGGACTAGCGGGAGGAGGCGATACGCAGTATTTT
d_call: .; j_call: TRBJ1-1; clone_size: once; v_call: TRBV5-1; cdr3_aa: CASSANTGSRTEAFF; cdr3_nt: TGCGCCAGCAGCGCGAATACAGGATCTCGGACTGAAGCTTTCTTT
d_call: .; j_call: TRBJ1-4; clone_size: once; v_call: TRBV28; cdr3_aa: CASSPRGEKLFF; cdr3_nt: TGTGCCAGCAGTCCCCGGGGAGAAAAACTGTTTTTT
d_call: TRBD1; j_call: TRBJ1-2; clone_size: .; v_call: TRBV7-2; cdr3_aa: CASSLVVGQGGPGYTF; cdr3_nt: TGTGCCAGCAGCTTAGTAGTTGGACAGGGGGGTCCTGGCTACACCTTC
d_call: .; j_call: TRBJ2-7; clone_size: .; v_call: TRBV12-3/TRBV12-4; cdr3_aa: CASAVDGFYEQYF; cdr3_nt: TGTGCCAGCGCGGTGGATGGGTTCTACGAGCAGTACTTC
d_call: .; j_call: TRBJ2-6; clone_size: .; v_call: TRBV5-4; cdr3_aa: CASSLPTKPGGANVLTF; cdr3_nt: TGTGCCAGCAGCCTACCAACCAAACCGGGGGGGGCCAACGTCCTGACTTTC
d_call: .; j_call: TRBJ1-6; clone_size: .; v_call: TRBV9; cdr3_aa: CASSPGLPNSPLHF; cdr3_nt: TGTGCCAGCAGCCCGGGTCTCCCTAATTCACCCCTCCACTTT
d_call: .; j_call: TRBJ2-3; clone_size: .; v_call: TRBV29-1; cdr3_aa: CSVVLSTDTQYF; cdr3_nt: TGCAGCGTTGTACTTAGCACAGATACGCAGTATTTT
d_call: .; j_call: TRBJ2-1; clone_size: .; v_call: TRBV5-4; cdr3_aa: CASSLKGARGDNEQFF; cdr3_nt: TGTGCCAGCAGCTTGAAGGGGGCGCGGGGAGACAATGAGCAGTTCTTC
d_call: TRBD2; j_call: TRBJ2-1; clone_size: .; v_call: TRBV7-9; cdr3_aa: CASSLRLAGDLDEQFF; cdr3_nt: TGTGCCAGCAGCTTGAGACTAGCGGGAGATCTCGATGAGCAGTTCTTC
d_call: TRBD2; j_call: TRBJ2-2; clone_size: .; v_call: TRBV7-9; cdr3_aa: CASSLASGSVTGELFF; cdr3_nt: TGTGCCAGCAGCTTGGCTAGCGGGAGTGTCACCGGGGAGCTGTTTTTT
d_call: .; j_call: TRBJ2-1; clone_size: .; v_call: TRBV27; cdr3_aa: CASPVASHSPNEQFF; cdr3_nt: TGTGCCAGCCCCGTAGCATCCCACTCCCCCAATGAGCAGTTCTTC
d_call: TRBD1; j_call: TRBJ1-6; clone_size: .; v_call: TRBV5-1; cdr3_aa: CASASGQGIGSPLHF; cdr3_nt: TGCGCCAGCGCTTCGGGACAGGGGATTGGTTCACCCCTCCACTTT
d_call: TRBD2; j_call: TRBJ2-2; clone_size: .; v_call: TRBV28; cdr3_aa: CASSPGGSFTGELFF; cdr3_nt: TGTGCCAGCAGTCCGGGCGGGAGTTTCACCGGGGAGCTGTTTTTT
d_call: .; j_call: TRBJ1-1; clone_size: .; v_call: TRBV19; cdr3_aa: CASSWVLGDNTEAFF; cdr3_nt: TGTGCCAGTAGTTGGGTCCTCGGGGATAACACTGAAGCTTTCTTT
d_call: .; j_call: TRBJ1-2; clone_size: .; v_call: TRBV7-9; cdr3_aa: CASSPEASYGYTF; cdr3_nt: TGTGCCAGCAGCCCCGAGGCCAGCTATGGCTACACCTTC
d_call: .; j_call: TRBJ2-1; clone_size: .; v_call: TRBV4-1; cdr3_aa: CASSLFGTNEQFF; cdr3_nt: TGCGCCAGCAGCCTATTCGGTACGAATGAGCAGTTCTTC
d_call: TRBD2; j_call: TRBJ2-7; clone_size: .; v_call: TRBV10-1; cdr3_aa: CASRARTAGAIYEQYF; cdr3_nt: TGCGCCAGCAGGGCGAGGACTGCGGGAGCCATCTACGAGCAGTACTTC
d_call: .; j_call: TRBJ2-3; clone_size: .; v_call: TRBV30; cdr3_aa: CAWSLGRSTDTQYF; cdr3_nt: TGTGCCTGGAGTCTGGGGCGTAGCACAGATACGCAGTATTTT
d_call: TRBD1; j_call: TRBJ1-6; clone_size: .; v_call: TRBV5-3; cdr3_aa: CARSCPTGANSPLHF; cdr3_nt: TGTGCCAGAAGCTGCCCGACAGGGGCCAATTCACCCCTCCACTTT
d_call: .; j_call: TRBJ2-3; clone_size: .; v_call: TRBV6-5; cdr3_aa: CASKVGRGQGDTQYF; cdr3_nt: TGTGCCAGCAAGGTCGGGAGGGGGCAAGGAGATACGCAGTATTTT
d_call: .; j_call: TRBJ1-1; clone_size: .; v_call: TRBV27; cdr3_aa: CASSLSGRVMNTEAFF; cdr3_nt: TGTGCCAGCAGTTTATCGGGCAGGGTGATGAACACTGAAGCTTTCTTT
d_call: .; j_call: TRBJ1-6; clone_size: .; v_call: TRBV6-6; cdr3_aa: CASSTRQALGNSPLHF; cdr3_nt: TGTGCCAGCAGTACTAGACAGGCTCTCGGTAATTCACCCCTCCACTTT
d_call: .; j_call: TRBJ1-2; clone_size: many; v_call: TRBV7-9; cdr3_aa: CASSPPYAGRLGYTF; cdr3_nt: TGTGCCAGCAGCCCTCCCTACGCGGGGAGATTGGGCTACACCTTC
d_call: TRBD2; j_call: TRBJ2-3; clone_size: .; v_call: TRBV9; cdr3_aa: CASPRREGSDTQYF; cdr3_nt: TGTGCCAGCCCAAGGCGGGAGGGTTCAGATACGCAGTATTTT
d_call: .; j_call: TRBJ1-1; clone_size: .; v_call: TRBV19; cdr3_aa: CASRNKAWPDEAFF; cdr3_nt: TGTGCCAGTCGTAACAAAGCGTGGCCCGATGAAGCTTTCTTT
d_call: .; j_call: TRBJ2-3; clone_size: .; v_call: TRBV3-1/TRBV3-2; cdr3_aa: CASSQGGSTDTQYF; cdr3_nt: TGTGCCAGCAGCCAAGGCGGAAGCACAGATACGCAGTATTTT
d_call: .; j_call: TRBJ1-1; clone_size: .; v_call: TRBV9; cdr3_aa: CASSSKGDTEAFF; cdr3_nt: TGTGCCAGCAGCTCGAAAGGGGACACTGAAGCTTTCTTT
d_call: TRBD2; j_call: TRBJ2-1; clone_size: .; v_call: TRBV7-9; cdr3_aa: CASSPPWTSGYNEQFF; cdr3_nt: TGTGCCAGCAGCCCCCCCTGGACTAGCGGCTACAATGAGCAGTTCTTC
d_call: .; j_call: TRBJ2-7; clone_size: few; v_call: TRBV29-1; cdr3_aa: CSYTGTYEQYF; cdr3_nt: TGCAGCTATACAGGGACCTACGAGCAGTACTTC
d_call: TRBD2; j_call: TRBJ2-7; clone_size: .; v_call: TRBV11-1; cdr3_aa: CASSSSGRQWEQYF; cdr3_nt: TGTGCCAGCAGCTCCAGCGGGAGGCAATGGGAGCAGTACTTC
d_call: .; j_call: TRBJ2-7; clone_size: .; v_call: TRBV20-1; cdr3_aa: CNHGRLAEQYF; cdr3_nt: TGCAACCACGGCAGGTTGGCCGAGCAGTACTTC
d_call: TRBD2; j_call: TRBJ2-7; clone_size: .; v_call: TRBV6-5; cdr3_aa: CASSYSLAGAYEQYF; cdr3_nt: TGTGCCAGCAGTTACTCCCTAGCGGGAGCGTACGAGCAGTACTTC
d_call: TRBD2; j_call: TRBJ2-3; clone_size: .; v_call: TRBV5-1; cdr3_aa: CASSSYRDYNTDTQYF; cdr3_nt: TGCGCCAGCAGCTCTTACCGGGACTACAACACAGATACGCAGTATTTT
d_call: TRBD1; j_call: TRBJ1-1; clone_size: .; v_call: TRBV5-4; cdr3_aa: CASSTGGKGEAFF; cdr3_nt: TGTGCCAGCAGCACAGGGGGTAAGGGAGAAGCTTTCTTT
d_call: TRBD1; j_call: TRBJ1-2; clone_size: .; v_call: TRBV28; cdr3_aa: CASMVNNRGLGGYTF; cdr3_nt: TGTGCCAGCATGGTTAATAACAGGGGGCTAGGTGGCTACACCTTC
d_call: TRBD1; j_call: TRBJ1-1; clone_size: .; v_call: TRBV18; cdr3_aa: CASSPPIGTGNTEAFF; cdr3_nt: TGTGCCAGCTCACCACCGATAGGGACAGGGAACACTGAAGCTTTCTTT
d_call: .; j_call: TRBJ2-5; clone_size: .; v_call: TRBV3-1/TRBV3-2; cdr3_aa: CASSLATLAQTQYF; cdr3_nt: TGTGCCAGCAGCCTCGCGACTCTAGCCCAGACCCAGTACTTC
d_call: TRBD2; j_call: TRBJ2-1; clone_size: .; v_call: TRBV6-5; cdr3_aa: CASRKLADSYNEQFF; cdr3_nt: TGTGCCAGCAGGAAACTAGCGGACTCCTACAATGAGCAGTTCTTC